The source of this T cell receptor (beta chain) is a study of T cell responses to AZD1222 COVID-19 vaccine (dated by TCRdb to the early 2020s). Background on the whole study: AZD1222 recipients given second doses at about 4 weeks or at about 12 weeks were pooled, since spike-specific TCR depth and breadth were not found to differ between the two schedules. TCR sequencing covered over 230 trial participants: nearly 210 given two doses of AZD1222 and around 25 given two doses of MenACWY control vaccine. Enrollment into the trials was organized by age into subgroups of 18-55, 56-69 and 70-plus years, and those subgroups contained roughly 160, 29 and 62 TCR-sequenced participants, respectively.

In light of the paper, this sample's time point label describes: baseline before first vaccination. Vaccinee samples came from UK trials COV001 and COV002, including a single-blind randomized controlled phase 2/3 trial of AZD1222 (ChAdOx1 nCoV-19) in healthy adults. For TCRbeta chain sequencing, PBMC samples were collected from trial participants at day 0 and at day 28 after the second dose. General conclusions and limits of the study: Conclusions about previously exposed vaccinees are limited, since just six or seven AZD1222 recipients were seropositive for SARS-CoV-2 at baseline. Because no day 14 peak-response samples were available, repertoires were characterized only after the peak T cell response. Vaccine-associated CD4 TCRs spanned the whole spike protein, with dominant responses in regions 160-218 and 743-854. Participants were mostly white British, with more females than males. The authors suggested clonal diversity may have been underestimated. In the small 56-69-year group, the increase in depth fell short of significance, most likely because of low power. After two AZD1222 doses, both the breadth and the depth of spike-specific TCRs were significantly higher than at day 0 and than in MenACWY recipients. Reportedly, close to half of the unique spike-specific TCRs recognized epitopes lying outside the regions that are mutated in the B.1.351 and B.1.1.7 variants.

The CDR3 regions of human TCRbeta chains were subjected to immunosequencing. The paper's data handling went like this. TCRs in the repertoires were compared against a reference library of SARS-CoV-2-specific TCRs that had been generated with the MIRA antigen-specificity platform. Breadth was defined as the fraction of unique TCRs that were SARS-CoV-2-associated. Depth was defined as the fraction of total T cells that were SARS-CoV-2-associated. Using the MIRA data, each spike-specific TCR was assigned both to the spike region to which the TCR was reactive and to a CD4 or CD8 class. Log10-transformed breadth and depth values were compared by one-way ANOVA with Sidak's multiple comparisons tests. TCRdb took over this immuneACCESS table, retaining in-frame rearrangements with V and J assigned. Such tables are incomplete; in checked studies, under half of the missing clones stem from an unresolved V gene, and the remainder is unexplained. V, J and clone size reflect that table, while D and trimming were determined from the DNA. The sample table lists approximately 200,000 clones, about 94% of them with a count of one. Of the sample, 9.2% is held by the ten largest clones.

Per the germline V gene (reference sequence), MNHEY is the CDR1 and SMNVEV is the CDR2. The CDR3, from cysteine to phenylalanine, totals 17 residues. Just the 51-base CDR3 DNA is kept, in frame starting at base 1. V lost 6 bases and J lost 0 bases; the stretch between them is 18 bases long. Of note for this clone: It lacks a known antigen. One base away there is no much larger clone; base qualities are not given.

This specimen was peripheral blood, taken on day 0 of AZD1222 vaccination. The sequence derives from an adult in good health. Rearrangement joined TRBV27 to TRBJ1-5; TRBD1 is a possible D gene, resting on 6 matching bases. The nucleotide sequence is TGTGCCAGCAGCTCCGCCGGGACAATGAATAGCAATCAGCCCCAGCATTTT. Translated, this gives CASSSAGTMNSNQPQHF.